This T cell receptor (beta chain) appears in the sequencing data of a study of cytomegalovirus exposure and HLA in healthy donors. A multiplex PCR was run with 60 Vbeta primers and 13 Jbeta primers. The repertoire was sequenced with immunoSEQ multiplex PCR; TCRdb's copy has only in-frame clones and lacks some. The sample contains 150,000 to 200,000 clones, roughly 84% of which appear only once. Turning to this clone: Its specificity is not known.

CDR1 and CDR2 from the germline V gene are SGHRS and YFSETQ. The V and J ends lost 0 bases and 7 bases, in that order; junction bases with no gene match: 13. The CDR3 consists of 18 residues. General study findings and limits: Later analysis showed most CMV-associated TCR beta chains appearing HLA-restricted. Reportedly, diagnosis of cytomegalovirus status by the classifier showed high specificity and sensitivity. In a later analysis, productive TCRs from donors in an Asian-associated ancestry cluster reportedly carried fewer N-insertions than the cohort mean. Cytomegalovirus-associated status was assigned to approximately 160 TCR beta chains.

The V gene is TRBV5-1, the J gene TRBJ1-2, with 12 bases lining up with TRBD1. The TCR sequence derives from a boy under 18 in good health and CMV-seronegative. The specimen sequenced was PBMCs. DNA of the CDR3: TGCGCCAGCAGCTTGGTGATGGGACAGGGGGCGGTTAGCTCTGGCTACACCTTC. It encodes CASSLVMGQGAVSSGYTF.